This TCR beta chain stems from a study of shared clonotypes between healthy human individuals. General study results and limits: Non-shared clonotypes had lower generation probabilities than those shared by all four donors. Clonotype sharing among donors likely depends on sequencing depth.

Sorted-subset replicate PCR reactions were performed with approximately 190 ng DNA, corresponding to some 32,000 T cell genomes. TCRdb's table, derived via immunoSEQ multiplex PCR, lists solely in-frame clones and lacks some. This table has some 550,000 clones, approximately 97% appearing once. The CD4+ fraction was divided into a CD45RA+ naive subset and a CD45RA-negative memory subset. For this clone: Its antigen is not identified.

This sequence was found in a woman under 40 in good health. The sample was naive CD4+ T cells sorted from blood. Indicated subset: CD45RA+ positively selected.

CDR3 in amino acids: CASTPGGASLEQYF. DNA of the CDR3: TGCGCCAGCACTCCTGGGGGGGCTAGCCTCGAGCAGTACTTC. This chain joins TRBV5-1 and TRBJ2-7; the D gene is possibly TRBD2 (7 bases). Germline V gene sequence: CDR1 SGHRS, CDR2 YFSETQ. The V and J ends lost 6 bases and 6 bases respectively, with 19 bases between them. The CDR3 consists of 14 residues.